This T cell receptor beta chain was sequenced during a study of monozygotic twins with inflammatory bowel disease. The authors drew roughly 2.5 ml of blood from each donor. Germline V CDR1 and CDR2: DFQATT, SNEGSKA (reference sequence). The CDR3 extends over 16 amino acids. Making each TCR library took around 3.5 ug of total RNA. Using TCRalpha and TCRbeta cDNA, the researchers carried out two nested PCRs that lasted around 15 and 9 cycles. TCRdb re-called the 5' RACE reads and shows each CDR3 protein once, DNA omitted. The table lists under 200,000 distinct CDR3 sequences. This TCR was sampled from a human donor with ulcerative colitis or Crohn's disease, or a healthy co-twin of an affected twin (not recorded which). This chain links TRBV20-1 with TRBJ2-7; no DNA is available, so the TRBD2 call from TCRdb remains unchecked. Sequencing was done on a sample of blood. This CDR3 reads CSARRVAGGPSSEQYF.